Included here is one TCR beta chain sequence, with context. The record originates from a study of blood T cell repertoires in COVID-19. About the research overall: The study drew acute and convalescent COVID-19 samples from the United States, Italy and Spain.

Libraries were prepared by immunoSEQ multiplex PCR; TCRdb keeps only in-frame clonotypes and omits some of them. The sample consists of over 110,000 clones, approximately 88% of them appearing once. Those who participated ranged in age from about 18 to 89 years and resided in approximately 26 US areas. Cohorts were determined from participant-reported clinical history. Germline CDR1 is SGHTA and CDR2 is FQGNSA. The CDR3 is 14 residues long. Trimming cost V 2 bases and J 3 bases; bases outside gene matches: 3. Sequencing used PBMCs or T cells enriched from blood (not recorded which). The sequence was collected from a man aged 35 to 55 with acute COVID-19. The chain is built from TRBV7-2 and TRBJ1-1; 7 bases agree with TRBD1. Here the CDR3 DNA reads TGTGCCAGCAGCTTAACAGGGGAGTACACTGAAGCTTTCTTT. Amino acid sequence: CASSLTGEYTEAFF. Combining the CDR3 with reference TRBV7-2 and TRBJ1-1 gives the whole variable domain GAGVSQSPSNKVTEKGKDVELRCDPISGHTALYWYRQSLGQGLEFLIYFQGNSAPDKSGLPSDRFSAERTGGSVSTLTIQRTQQEDSAVYLCASSLTGEYTEAFFGQGTRLTVV.